The source of this T cell receptor (beta chain) is a study of control samples from healthy donors and cancer patients. Germline loops: CDR1 SGHAT, CDR2 FQNNGV. CDR3 length equals 16 residues. Trimming stripped 0 bases from V and 4 bases from J, with 12 bases between. Data came from immunoSEQ multiplex PCR; TCRdb stores just in-frame clones and leaves some out. The sample shows more than 70,000 clones, about 95% of them seen only once. This chain connects TRBV11-2 to TRBJ2-2; D might be TRBD1 (5 bases). The sequence derives from a woman aged 25 to 39 in good health. Sequences were obtained from blood. CDR3 DNA sequence: TGTGCCAGCAGCTTAGATCAGGGAAGAGGCACCGGGGAGCTGTTTTTT. Protein sequence: CASSLDQGRGTGELFF.